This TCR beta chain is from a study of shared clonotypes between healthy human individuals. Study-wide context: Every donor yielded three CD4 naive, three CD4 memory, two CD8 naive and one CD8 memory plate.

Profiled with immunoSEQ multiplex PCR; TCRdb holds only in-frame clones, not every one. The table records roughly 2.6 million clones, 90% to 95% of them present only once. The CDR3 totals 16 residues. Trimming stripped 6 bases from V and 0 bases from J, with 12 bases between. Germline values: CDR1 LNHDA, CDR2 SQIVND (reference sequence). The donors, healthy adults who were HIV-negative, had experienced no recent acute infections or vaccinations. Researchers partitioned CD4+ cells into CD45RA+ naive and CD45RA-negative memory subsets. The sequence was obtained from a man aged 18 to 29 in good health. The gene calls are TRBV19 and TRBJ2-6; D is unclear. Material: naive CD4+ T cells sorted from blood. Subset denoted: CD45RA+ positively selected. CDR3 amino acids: CASSPLPRSGANVLTF. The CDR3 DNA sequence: TGTGCCAGTAGCCCTCTACCCCGCTCTGGGGCCAACGTCCTGACTTTC. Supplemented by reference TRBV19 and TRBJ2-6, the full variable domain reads DGGITQSPKYLFRKEGQNVTLSCEQNLNHDAMYWYRQDPGQGLRLIYYSQIVNDFQKGDIAEGYSVSREKKESFPLTVTSAQKNPTAFYLCASSPLPRSGANVLTFGAGSRLTVL.